Below, 29 T cell receptor beta chains from the same sample are listed, as sequenced in a study of blood T cell repertoires in COVID-19. Repertoires were generated with immunoSEQ multiplex PCR, while TCRdb's copy carries only in-frame clones and drops some. The table includes around 180,000 clones, about 84% detected once. The sequencing input was peripheral blood. These receptors all stem from a woman in her 30s with acute or convalescent COVID-19.

This clone was picked up a small number of times. The chain combines TRBV7-2 with TRBJ1-1, with D uncertain. CDR1 SGHTA and CDR2 FQGNSA come from the germline V gene. V lost 2 bases, J lost 2 bases, and 18 bases lay in between. The CDR3 has 17 residues. CDR3: CASSLNSVSGINTEAFF. CDR3 sequence (DNA): TGTGCCAGCAGCTTAAATAGTGTATCGGGGATCAACACTGAAGCTTTCTTT.

The CDR3 nucleotides read TGTGCCAGCTCGCGCCGGGACATACTTTACACTGAAGCTTTCTTT. Encoded protein: CASSRRDILYTEAFF. The chain carries TRBV18 and TRBJ1-1; a weak D match, TRBD1 (6 bases). The CDR3 is made up of 15 amino acids. Trimming cost V 6 bases and J 3 bases, with 17 bases left between them. Per the germline V gene, CDR1 is KGHSH and CDR2 is LQKENI.

The chain joins TRBV2 to TRBJ1-6; 7 bases align to TRBD1. The V segment lost 3 bases and the J segment 10 bases; nucleotides outside the gene matches: 6. The CDR3 is made up of 14 amino acids. Germline-derived CDR1 and CDR2 are SNHLY and FYNNEI. The DNA of the CDR3 is TGTGCCAGCAGTGATGGACAGGTTGGCTCACCCCTCCACTTT. Protein product: CASSDGQVGSPLHF. Supplemented by reference TRBV2 and TRBJ1-6, the full variable domain reads EPEVTQTPSHQVTQMGQEVILRCVPISNHLYFYWYRQILGQKVEFLVSFYNNEISEKSEIFDDQFSVERPDGSNFTLKIRSTKLEDSAMYFCASSDGQVGSPLHFGNGTRLTVT.

The chain carries TRBV28 and TRBJ1-1; D is uncertain. This CDR3 contains 12 residues. V lost 6 bases and J lost 10, with 15 bases in between. Per germline, CDR1 MDHEN and CDR2 SYDVKM. CDR3 nucleotide sequence: TGTGCCAGCAGAAATTGGCCAGAGGGAGCTTTCTTT. Translation gives CASRNWPEGAFF.

The chain carries TRBV19 and TRBJ1-2; 8 bases map to TRBD1. The CDR3 has 15 residues. Germline CDR1 and CDR2: LNHDA and SQIVND (reference sequence). Losses at the gene ends were 1 base for V and 4 bases for J; bases not matched to a gene: 5. The CDR3 nucleotides read TGTGCCAGTAGTATAGTTACCGGGACAGGCTATGGCTACACCTTC. As protein: CASSIVTGTGYGYTF.

The chain is built from TRBV7-2 and TRBJ1-4, with a possible D match to TRBD1 (5 bases). Trimming removed 2 bases at V and 7 bases at J, with 11 bases between. CDR3 length: 14 residues. Germline-derived CDR1 and CDR2 are SGHTA and FQGNSA. CDR3 amino acids: CASSLSQQVEKLFF. For the CDR3, the DNA is TGTGCCAGCAGCTTATCCCAACAGGTTGAAAAACTGTTTTTT.

J is TRBJ2-7 and V is TRBV5-1; D possibly corresponds to TRBD1 (5 bases). Germline CDR1 reads SGHRS; CDR2 reads YFSETQ. This CDR3 is 14 amino acids long. The germline V and J ends were trimmed by 1 base and 6 bases, with 14 bases remaining between them. CDR3 DNA sequence: TGCGCCAGCAGCTTGAGTCAGGGTGAAGGCGAGCAGTACTTC. Encoded protein: CASSLSQGEGEQYF.

The chain has TRBV5-1 and TRBJ1-6; 10 nucleotides agree with TRBD1. Germline-derived CDR1 and CDR2 are SGHRS and YFSETQ. There are 15 residues in the CDR3. The trim removed 4 bases at V and 10 bases at J, leaving 8 bases unmatched. CDR3 nucleotides: TGCGCCAGCAGCCCCCTGGACAGGGGGATGTCACCCCTCCACTTT. Translation: CASSPLDRGMSPLHF. Complete variable domain (other parts from reference TRBV5-1 and TRBJ1-6): KAGVTQTPRYLIKTRGQQVTLSCSPISGHRSVSWYQQTPGQGLQFLFEYFSETQRNKGNFPGRFSGRQFSNSRSEMNVSTLELGDSALYLCASSPLDRGMSPLHFGNGTRLTVT.

This chain uses TRBV7-9 with TRBJ2-7, with 8 bases that match TRBD1. The CDR3 spans 15 residues. Unmatched junction bases numbered 8, after V lost 4 bases and J lost 3 bases. Per germline, CDR1 SEHNR and CDR2 FQNEAQ (reference sequence). The CDR3 DNA follows: TGTGCCAGCAGCTCAGACACGGACAGGGACTACGAGCAGTACTTC. Protein product: CASSSDTDRDYEQYF.

This clone is a singleton in its sample. The genes are TRBV18 and TRBJ2-7, with D possibly matching TRBD1 (6 bases). Trimming took 3 bases from V and 3 from J, leaving 12 bases between them. The CDR3 length is 14 residues. Per germline, CDR1 KGHSH and CDR2 LQKENI. The CDR3, as DNA: TGTGCCAGCTCACCGGGACAATTTATCTACGAGCAGTACTTC. Protein: CASSPGQFIYEQYF. Supplemented by reference TRBV18 and TRBJ2-7, the full variable domain reads NAGVMQNPRHLVRRRGQEARLRCSPMKGHSHVYWYRQLPEEGLKFMVYLQKENIIDESGMPKERFSAEFPKEGPSILRIQQVVRGDSAAYFCASSPGQFIYEQYFGPGTRLTVT.

This chain uses TRBV28 with TRBJ1-2; D gene ambiguous. CDR1 and CDR2 from the germline V gene are MDHEN and SYDVKM. Trimming took off 11 bases at V and 9 bases at J, with 16 bases between the two ends. This CDR3 comprises 11 residues. Here the CDR3 DNA reads TGTGCCGCCAGGTCAACGTATAGCTACACCTTC. Protein: CAARSTYSYTF.

The chain links TRBV10-3 to TRBJ1-3; D ambiguous. Germline assignment: CDR1 ENHRY and CDR2 SYGVKD. Trimming removed 6 bases at V and 3 bases at J, with 6 bases between. The CDR3 is made up of 12 amino acids. In nucleotides, the CDR3 is TGTGCCATCAGAGGAGGTGGAAACACCATATATTTT. It yields the protein CAIRGGGNTIYF.

The V gene is TRBV6-4, the J gene TRBJ1-2; no reliable D call. Germline CDR1 is MRHNA and CDR2 is SNTAGT. This CDR3 spans 13 amino acids. V was pared by 7 bases and J by 2 bases, with 11 bases between. CDR3 in amino acids: CASTRGINYGYTF. For the CDR3, the DNA is TGTGCCAGCACCCGAGGGATAAACTATGGCTACACCTTC.

V and J are TRBV7-8 and TRBJ2-7, with 9 positions matching TRBD2. The CDR3 length is 13 residues. CDR1 is SGHVS, CDR2 FQNEAQ, per germline. V lost 8 bases and J lost 4; bases outside the gene matches: 6. The CDR3 region has the DNA TGTGCCAGCGGGACTAGCATGAGTTACGAGCAGTACTTC. Its translation: CASGTSMSYEQYF.

This chain links TRBV27 with TRBJ2-7; TRBD1 matches at 10 bases. V lost 0 bases to trimming and J lost 1 base; unmatched junction nucleotides: 12. The CDR3 extends over 19 amino acids. Germline V gives CDR1 MNHEY, CDR2 SMNVEV (reference sequence). The CDR3 coding sequence is TGTGCCAGCAGTTTATCCATCCACCCGGGACAGGGGAGTTCCTACGAGCAGTACTTC. It translates to CASSLSIHPGQGSSYEQYF.

The chain has TRBV28 and TRBJ2-5; D is possibly TRBD2 (6 bases). The length of the CDR3 is 17 residues. CDR1 is MDHEN and CDR2 is SYDVKM in the germline V gene. V was cut by 6 bases and J by 4 bases, with 24 bases left in between. Here the CDR3 DNA reads TGTGCCAGCAGCGGGGTTAGCGGCGATACGGTCGGAGAGACCCAGTACTTC. It codes for CASSGVSGDTVGETQYF.

The rearrangement links TRBV4-1 to TRBJ1-2; D uncertain. Germline V gives CDR1 MGHRA, CDR2 YSYEKL. The CDR3 loop spans 13 amino acids. Trimming removed 0 bases from V and 5 bases from J, with 7 bases in between. The CDR3 spells CASSQDGQYGYTF. CDR3 coding DNA: TGCGCCAGCAGCCAAGATGGCCAGTATGGCTACACCTTC.

This clone was counted between two and nine times. This rearrangement joins TRBV18 to TRBJ2-1; 12 bases line up with TRBD2. Germline V CDR1 and CDR2: KGHSH, LQKENI. After removal of 2 bases from V and 4 bases from J, the junction contained 0 bases not matched to a gene. This CDR3 spans 15 amino acids. For the CDR3, the DNA is TGTGCCAGCTCACCAGGGACTAGCGGGTACAATGAGCAGTTCTTC. Its protein is CASSPGTSGYNEQFF.

J is TRBJ2-1 and V is TRBV9; 12 nucleotides agree with TRBD2. Trimming cost V 0 bases and J 15 bases; bases outside gene matches: 7. The CDR3 contains 14 residues. CDR1 is SGDLS and CDR2 is YYNGEE in the germline V gene. CDR3 protein: CASSVGLAGGYRFF. CDR3 in DNA: TGTGCCAGCAGCGTAGGGCTAGCGGGGGGGTATCGGTTCTTC.

The gene calls are TRBV7-2 and TRBJ2-5; 13 nucleotides agree with TRBD2. After removal of 5 bases from V and 5 bases from J, the junction contained 5 bases not matched to a gene. The CDR3 sequence is 15 residues long. Germline CDR1 and CDR2: SGHTA and FQGNSA. CDR3 sequence (DNA): TGTGCCAGCAGCCGGACTAGCGGGAGTCGCGAGACCCAGTACTTC. Protein sequence: CASSRTSGSRETQYF.

This clone has only one observation. The chain couples TRBV7-3 to TRBJ2-7; weak D call: TRBD2 (5 bases). The CDR3 consists of 15 residues. Germline V CDR1 and CDR2: SGHTA, FQGTGA. V lost 5 bases to trimming and J lost 2 bases, with 16 bases between them. The CDR3, as DNA: TGTGCCAGCAGCCCCCACATCCCCGGGGCCTACGAGCAGTACTTC. Its translation is CASSPHIPGAYEQYF.

The J gene is TRBJ1-1, the V gene TRBV6-2 or TRBV6-3, with 7 bases aligning to TRBD1. CDR1 and CDR2 from the germline V gene are MNHEY and SVGEGT. V shed 4 bases and J 0 bases; nucleotides not matched to a gene: 2. The CDR3 is made up of 14 amino acids. The chain's CDR3 is CASSLTGMNTEAFF. The CDR3 DNA is TGTGCCAGCAGTTTGACAGGGATGAACACTGAAGCTTTCTTT.

The rearrangement joins TRBV19 to TRBJ2-4; D gene uncertain. Germline V gene sequence: CDR1 LNHDA, CDR2 SQIVND (reference sequence). The ends were cut back, 1 base at V and 8 bases at J, with 6 bases in the middle. This CDR3 is built from 12 residues. CDR3 protein: CASSIARDIQYF. The DNA of the CDR3 is TGTGCCAGTAGTATAGCCCGGGACATTCAGTACTTC.

This chain joins TRBV30 and TRBJ1-5, with unresolved D. The CDR3 consists of 15 residues. V gave up 1 base and J gave up 4 bases, with 14 bases separating them. Per the germline V gene, CDR1 is GTSNPN and CDR2 is SVGIG (reference sequence). CDR3: CAWSGEGVGNQPQHF. In DNA, the CDR3 is TGTGCCTGGAGTGGAGAGGGCGTGGGGAATCAGCCCCAGCATTTT.

This clone appeared a single time. The chain uses TRBV19 and TRBJ2-1, with 8 bases identical to TRBD2. The CDR3 totals 14 residues. Germline CDR1 LNHDA, CDR2 SQIVND (reference sequence). The V gene end was trimmed by 7 bases and the J gene end by 3 bases; junction bases not matched to a gene: 5. The CDR3 DNA follows: TGTGCCAGTACCGGGGGGGCCGTCTACAATGAGCAGTTCTTC. Amino acids: CASTGGAVYNEQFF.

The rearrangement joins TRBV6-5 to TRBJ1-1, with TRBD1 matching 7 bases. This CDR3 has 14 amino acids. J gave up 4 bases and V 2 bases, and 4 bases lay outside the gene matches. Per germline, CDR1 MNHEY and CDR2 SVGAGI. The CDR3 protein is CASSYAAGGTEAFF. The CDR3 coding sequence is TGTGCCAGCAGTTACGCTGCAGGGGGCACTGAAGCTTTCTTT.

This rearrangement joins TRBV19 to TRBJ1-1; possible D gene TRBD1, 5 bases. The V and J ends lost 3 bases and 0 bases respectively, with 11 bases between them. Germline V lookup: CDR1 LNHDA, CDR2 SQIVND (reference sequence). This CDR3 has 15 residues. CDR3 DNA: TGTGCCAGTAGTATTTTAGGGGTTATGAACACTGAAGCTTTCTTT. Residues: CASSILGVMNTEAFF.

The gene calls are TRBV5-1 and TRBJ2-5; tentative D call: TRBD2 (6 bases). Germline CDR1 SGHRS, CDR2 YFSETQ. V dropped 4 bases and J dropped 7 bases, with 17 bases sitting between them. The CDR3 sequence is 14 residues long. The CDR3 loop reads CASSQPGAKGTQYF. In DNA, the CDR3 is TGCGCCAGCAGCCAGCCGGGAGCAAAGGGGACCCAGTACTTC.

This chain connects TRBV27 to TRBJ2-7, with D unclear. The germline gives CDR1 MNHEY, CDR2 SMNVEV (reference sequence). CDR3 length: 15 amino acids. V lost 2 bases and J lost 1, with 12 bases in between. This CDR3 is CASSLAPVSSYEQYF. CDR3 sequence (DNA): TGTGCCAGCAGTTTAGCCCCGGTTAGTTCCTACGAGCAGTACTTC.